This entry features one T cell receptor (beta chain) sequence. Its antigen is unknown. A multiplex PCR was run with 60 Vbeta primers and 13 Jbeta primers. Assay used: immunoSEQ multiplex PCR; TCRdb lists only in-frame clones, some missing. The table records 150,000 to 200,000 clones, about 77% of them present only once. This record belongs to a study of cytomegalovirus exposure and HLA in healthy donors. For the study at large: Unique TCRs from HLA-typed donors, around 93 million of them, were held in an early data release.

The CDR3 consists of 14 residues. Germline CDR1 MDHEN, CDR2 SYDVKM. The trim removed 8 bases at V and 9 bases at J, leaving 12 bases unmatched. Overall study findings and caveats: Fewer N-insertions (relative to the approximately 700-donor mean) were reportedly seen in an Asian-associated ancestry cluster in a later analysis. Within a later analysis, the majority of CMV-associated TCR beta chains appeared HLA-restricted.

The chain uses TRBV28 and TRBJ1-5, with 8 bases identical to TRBD1. This sequence originates from a woman aged 25 to 45 in good health and CMV-seropositive. Sequenced: PBMCs. The CDR3, as DNA: TGTGCCAGCGTAGCCCGGGACAGGCTAGGGCCCCAGCATTTT. This translates into CASVARDRLGPQHF.